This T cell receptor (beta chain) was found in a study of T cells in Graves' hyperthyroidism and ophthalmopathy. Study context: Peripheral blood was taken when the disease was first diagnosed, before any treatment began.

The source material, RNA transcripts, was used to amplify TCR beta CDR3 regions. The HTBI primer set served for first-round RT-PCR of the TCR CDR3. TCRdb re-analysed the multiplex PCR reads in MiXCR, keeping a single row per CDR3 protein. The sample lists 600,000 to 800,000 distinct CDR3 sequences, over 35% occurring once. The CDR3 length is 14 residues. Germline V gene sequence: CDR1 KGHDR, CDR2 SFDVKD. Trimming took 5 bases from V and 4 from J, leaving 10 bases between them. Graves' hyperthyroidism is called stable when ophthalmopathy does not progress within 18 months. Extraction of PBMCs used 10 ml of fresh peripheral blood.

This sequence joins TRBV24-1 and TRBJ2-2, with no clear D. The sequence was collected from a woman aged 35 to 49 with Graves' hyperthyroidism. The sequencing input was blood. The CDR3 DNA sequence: TGTGCCACCAGTGGTCTCTCCCCCACCGGGGAGCTGTTTTTT. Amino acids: CATSGLSPTGELFF.